The T cell receptor beta chain under discussion was sequenced for a study of monozygotic twins with inflammatory bowel disease. Study results and limitations: Patients with IBD had less TCRbeta diversity (inverse Simpson) than their healthy co-twins.

On this clonotype itself: No antigen is known for it.

TCRdb re-called the 5' RACE reads; every CDR3 protein appears as one record, without DNA. The sample holds 330,000 or so distinct CDR3 sequences. The receptor was derived from a human donor with ulcerative colitis or Crohn's disease, or a healthy co-twin of an affected twin (not recorded which). Sequenced: blood.

CDR3 in amino acids: CASSSDANGYTF. The chain recombines TRBV18 with TRBJ1-2. This CDR3 has 12 residues. Germline V gene data show CDR1 as KGHSH and CDR2 as LQKENI.